This TCR beta chain was obtained from a study of blood T cell repertoires in COVID-19. The overall study: The cDNA or gDNA used as material had been derived from T cells, B-cell-depleted T cells, or PBMCs.

Authors' data handling: Estimation of nucleated cell counts relied on the amplification of reference gene primers. The table came from immunoSEQ multiplex PCR; TCRdb's copy has only in-frame clones and leaves some out. D and trimming come from the DNA, and the V and J calls and clone size come from that table. The profile shows about 160,000 clones, around 85% of them singletons. Germline CDR1 reads WSHSY; CDR2 reads SAAADI. The junction had 9 bases not matched to a gene; V was cut back by 6 bases and J by 3 bases. This CDR3 comprises 16 residues. The sequenced sample was peripheral blood. V usage is TRBV10-2 and J usage is TRBJ2-1; 9 bases match TRBD1. This clonotype originated in a woman aged 65 to 85 with acute or convalescent COVID-19. The CDR3 protein is CASSLRTGVGYNEQFF. The CDR3 DNA reads as TGCGCCAGCAGCTTAAGGACAGGGGTCGGCTACAATGAGCAGTTCTTC.